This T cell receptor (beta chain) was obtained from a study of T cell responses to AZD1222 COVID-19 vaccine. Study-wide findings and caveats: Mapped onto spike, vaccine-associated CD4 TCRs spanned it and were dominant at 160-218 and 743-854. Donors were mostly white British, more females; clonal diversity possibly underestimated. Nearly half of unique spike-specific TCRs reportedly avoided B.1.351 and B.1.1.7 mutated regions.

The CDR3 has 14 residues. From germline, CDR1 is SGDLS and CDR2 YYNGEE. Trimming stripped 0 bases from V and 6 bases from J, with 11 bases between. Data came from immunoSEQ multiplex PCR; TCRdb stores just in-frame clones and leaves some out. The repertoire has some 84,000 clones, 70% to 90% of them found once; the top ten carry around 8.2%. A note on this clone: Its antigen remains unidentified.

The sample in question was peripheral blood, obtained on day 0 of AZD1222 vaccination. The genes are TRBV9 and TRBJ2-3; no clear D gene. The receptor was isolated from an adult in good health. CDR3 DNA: TGTGCCAGCAGCGTAGCTCCCGAGCTTGATACGCAGTATTTT. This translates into CASSVAPELDTQYF.